The rows below give T cell receptor beta chains drawn from one sample of a study of T-cell reconstitution after alpha-beta-depleted transplantation in children. Each CDR3 protein gets one entry after TCRdb re-called the PCR reads with MiXCR. The sample contains hundreds of thousands of distinct CDR3 sequences, 10% to 15% of which appear only once. Sample: PBMCs, mostly from graft donor cells, taken 360 days after TCRalphabeta/CD19-depleted stem cell transplant. All receptors come from a male patient younger than 18 who had a stem cell transplant for acute myeloid leukemia, so the T cells may come from the graft donor. Each CDR3 is given without its conserved first and last residue. The listing skips clone size in some rows; elsewhere it reads once, few, many or a size class.

j_gene: TRBJ2-1
abundance: few
v_gene: TRBV10-3
CDR3aa: AIRPGTSNEQF

j_gene: TRBJ2-7
abundance: -
v_gene: TRBV12-3/TRBV12-4
CDR3aa: ASSLPGLGYEQY

j_gene: TRBJ2-5
abundance: many
v_gene: TRBV7-2
CDR3aa: ASSLELH

j_gene: TRBJ1-1
abundance: -
v_gene: TRBV7-3
CDR3aa: ASSNGENTEAF

j_gene: TRBJ2-7
abundance: many
v_gene: TRBV4-3
CDR3aa: ASSLGTDNYEQY

j_gene: TRBJ2-5
abundance: -
v_gene: TRBV10-3
CDR3aa: AIGIQETQY

j_gene: TRBJ2-5
abundance: -
v_gene: TRBV28
CDR3aa: ASHRGPYQETQY

j_gene: TRBJ2-3
abundance: -
v_gene: TRBV7-6
CDR3aa: ASSRGTKPTDTQY

j_gene: TRBJ2-4
abundance: -
v_gene: TRBV14
CDR3aa: ASSQGTRIMAKNIQY

j_gene: TRBJ2-3
abundance: -
v_gene: TRBV9
CDR3aa: ASSGKQEDTDTQY

j_gene: TRBJ2-7
abundance: -
v_gene: TRBV5-1
CDR3aa: ASRKDFPYEQY

j_gene: TRBJ2-7
abundance: few
v_gene: TRBV27
CDR3aa: ASSSPATSGRASEQY

j_gene: TRBJ2-5
abundance: -
v_gene: TRBV28
CDR3aa: ASSHPTRVLETQY

j_gene: TRBJ2-6
abundance: -
v_gene: TRBV15
CDR3aa: ATSRVLDSPSGANVLT

j_gene: TRBJ2-7
abundance: -
v_gene: TRBV21-1
CDR3aa: ASRVQEDFSSYEQY

j_gene: TRBJ2-5
abundance: many
v_gene: TRBV4-2
CDR3aa: ASSQDVSGEGQETQY

j_gene: TRBJ2-1
abundance: -
v_gene: TRBV4-3
CDR3aa: ASSQGDFDYNEQF

j_gene: TRBJ2-1
abundance: -
v_gene: TRBV6-1
CDR3aa: ASQPTRNEQF

j_gene: TRBJ2-7
abundance: -
v_gene: TRBV20-1
CDR3aa: SARRPSYEQY

j_gene: TRBJ2-3
abundance: -
v_gene: TRBV9
CDR3aa: ASSVGGAGVADTQY

j_gene: TRBJ2-3
abundance: many
v_gene: TRBV6-5
CDR3aa: ASSYGLAGGRTDTQY

j_gene: TRBJ1-2
abundance: many
v_gene: TRBV7-2
CDR3aa: ASSLPTGYYGYT